These 20 T cell receptor beta chains share one sample of origin, sequenced in a study of Ad26.COV2.S vaccination and SARS-CoV-2 variants. Treatment given: 15 to 20 received Ad26.COV2.S at low or high dose, single or two shots; about five received placebo; per-sample allocation not given. It was on day 63 after the first vaccine or placebo injection that samples were taken. Profiling relied on immunoSEQ multiplex PCR, and the TCRdb table lists in-frame clones only, not all of them. Here the sample spans around 500,000 clones, about 88% being singletons. Source: peripheral blood, taken in a trial of Ad26.COV2.S vaccine versus placebo. These receptors were collected from a person between 18 and 60 years old who received the Ad26.COV2.S COVID-19 vaccine or a placebo.

In this sample, this clone turned up a few times. One end of the junction does not line up with germline, which may come from a read error. V gene TRBV2 combines with J gene TRBJ1-1, with D possibly being TRBD1 (6 bases). The CDR3 is 12 residues long. Per germline, CDR1 SNHLY and CDR2 FYNNEI. In DNA, the CDR3 is TGTGCCAGCAGGGAAGGGGGGACTGAAGCTTTCTTT. Protein sequence: CASREGGTEAFF. The full variable domain, completed using reference TRBV2 and TRBJ1-1, is EPEVTQTPSHQVTQMGQEVILRCVPISNHLYFYWYRQILGQKVEFLVSFYNNEISEKSEIFDDQFSVERPDGSNFTLKIRSTKLEDSAMYFCASREGGTEAFFGQGTRLTVV.

This clone has a handful of counts. This chain joins TRBV6-6 and TRBJ2-2, with 8 bases lining up with TRBD2. V shed 4 bases, J shed 6 bases, and the junction held 4 bases outside the gene matches. The CDR3 has 14 amino acids. Germline V gene data show CDR1 as MNHNY and CDR2 as SVGAGI (reference sequence). CDR3 coding DNA: TGTGCCAGCAGTTCCTCCGGGGGGGCCGGGGAGCTGTTTTTT. It is translated as CASSSSGGAGELFF.

The CDR3 region is CASRDFAEQFF. In DNA, the CDR3 is TGTGCCAGCAGGGACTTCGCTGAGCAGTTCTTC. J is TRBJ2-1 and V is TRBV2; weak D call: TRBD2 (5 bases). V was clipped by 6 bases and J by 9 bases, with 9 bases between them. CDR3 size: 11 residues. Germline V gene sequence: CDR1 SNHLY, CDR2 FYNNEI.

This chain links TRBV19 with TRBJ2-1, with 12 bases identical to TRBD2. The germline CDR1 and CDR2 sequences are LNHDA and SQIVND (reference sequence). The V segment lost 2 bases and the J segment 9 bases; nucleotides outside the gene matches: 8. The CDR3 is made up of 16 amino acids. This CDR3 reads CASSISRTSGISEQFF. In DNA, the CDR3 is TGTGCCAGTAGTATATCGCGGACTAGCGGGATTAGTGAGCAGTTCTTC.

V is TRBV19 and J is TRBJ2-3, with D perhaps TRBD2 (5 bases). This CDR3 region has 15 residues. Germline V CDR1 and CDR2: LNHDA, SQIVND (reference sequence). The V gene lost 3 bases and the J gene lost 3 bases, with 13 bases spanning the gap. DNA of the CDR3: TGTGCCAGTAGTATTACCGGGATCCAGACAGATACGCAGTATTTT. Protein product: CASSITGIQTDTQYF.

This clone was counted between two and nine times. V usage is TRBV5-5 and J usage is TRBJ2-1, with D possibly being TRBD2 (6 bases). This CDR3 region has 15 residues. Germline CDR1 reads SGHKS; CDR2 reads YYEKEE (reference sequence). With 5 bases removed from V and 5 bases from J, the gap between germline ends came to 17 bases. The CDR3 protein is CASSRAGQGDNEQFF. The CDR3 DNA reads TGTGCCAGCAGTCGGGCGGGGCAGGGCGACAATGAGCAGTTCTTC.

V usage is TRBV27 and J usage is TRBJ2-7, with TRBD1 as a possible D gene (6 bases). CDR1 and CDR2 (germline): MNHEY, SMNVEV (reference sequence). The CDR3 contains 14 residues. Trimming took off 7 bases at V and 6 bases at J, with 19 bases between the two ends. CDR3 nucleotides: TGTGCCAGCAAAGGATCGGGCAGGGGCGGCGAGCAGTACTTC. This gives the protein CASKGSGRGGEQYF.

Worth noting for this clone: Other DNA sequences of this sample code for an identical CDR3. CDR3 region: CAWSGLAGEEQYF. CDR3 coding DNA: TGTGCCTGGAGTGGACTAGCGGGAGAGGAGCAGTACTTC. V usage is TRBV30 and J usage is TRBJ2-7, with TRBD2 identical over 12 bases. CDR1 GTSNPN and CDR2 SVGIG come from the germline V gene (reference sequence). The CDR3 loop spans 13 amino acids. The trim removed 1 base at V and 7 bases at J, leaving 2 bases unmatched.

Here the CDR3 DNA reads TGTGCCAGCAGTACACTGGATGGCTACACCTTC. Translating gives CASSTLDGYTF. The chain recombines TRBV2 with TRBJ1-2; no firm D call. The CDR3 length is 11 residues. Between the trimmed V and J ends, which lost 5 bases and 6 bases, there was a span of 7 bases. Germline CDR1 is SNHLY and CDR2 is FYNNEI.

The rearrangement links TRBV11-2 to TRBJ2-3; D may be TRBD1 (5 bases). This CDR3 has 17 amino acids. V lost 5 bases, J lost 0 bases, and 18 bases lay in between. CDR1 is SGHAT and CDR2 is FQNNGV in the germline V gene. The CDR3 protein is CASSVPITGPSTDTQYF. The CDR3 DNA reads as TGTGCCAGCAGCGTCCCAATAACAGGACCTAGCACAGATACGCAGTATTTT. Together with reference TRBV11-2 and TRBJ2-3, the CDR3 gives the full variable domain: EAGVAQSPRYKIIEKRQSVAFWCNPISGHATLYWYQQILGQGPKLLIQFQNNGVVDDSQLPKDRFSAERLKGVDSTLKIQPAKLEDSAVYLCASSVPITGPSTDTQYFGPGTRLTVL.

The genes are TRBV18 and TRBJ2-3, with TRBD2 as a possible D gene (5 bases). V was shortened by 0 bases and J by 10 bases, with 11 bases between the two germline ends. This CDR3 contains 13 residues. The germline gives CDR1 KGHSH, CDR2 LQKENI. The CDR3 sequence is CASSPPGGRAQYF. The CDR3 bases are TGTGCCAGCTCACCACCGGGCGGGCGTGCGCAGTATTTT.

This clone was seen a single time. For the CDR3, the DNA is TGTGCCACCAGTGATGATACCGGGACTAGCGGATCGAAGGACTACAATGAGCAGTTCTTC. As protein: CATSDDTGTSGSKDYNEQFF. The chain employs TRBV24-1 and TRBJ2-1, with 11 nucleotides matching TRBD2. The germline V gene encodes CDR1 KGHDR and CDR2 SFDVKD. The CDR3 totals 20 residues. The junction had 15 bases not matched to a gene; V was cut back by 3 bases and J by 3 bases.

The chain has TRBV5-1 and TRBJ1-1; tentatively, D is TRBD1 (6 bases). The germline V gene has CDR1 SGHRS and CDR2 YFSETQ. The CDR3 covers 14 residues. V was trimmed by 4 bases and J by 7 bases, leaving 17 bases between them. This chain's CDR3 is CASSPPGGTNEAFF. CDR3 DNA sequence: TGCGCCAGCAGCCCCCCTGGGGGCACCAATGAAGCTTTCTTT.

V gene TRBV20-1 combines with J gene TRBJ2-7; D ambiguous. V was trimmed by 6 bases and J by 2 bases, leaving 8 bases between them. CDR3 size: 11 residues. The germline V gene encodes CDR1 DFQATT and CDR2 SNEGSKA (reference sequence). CDR3 sequence (DNA): TGCAGTGCCAGGTCAACCTACGAGCAGTACTTC. Residues: CSARSTYEQYF.

The V gene is TRBV7-2, the J gene TRBJ2-1; TRBD1 might be the D (6 bases). Per the germline V gene, CDR1 is SGHTA and CDR2 is FQGNSA. The V end was cut by 5 bases, the J end by 0 bases, with 17 bases between. The length of the CDR3 is 17 residues. The CDR3 coding sequence is TGTGCCAGCAGCCCGCTACAGGGTGGAAGCTCCTACAATGAGCAGTTCTTC. Residues: CASSPLQGGSSYNEQFF.

This clone was picked up one time. The gene calls are TRBV3-1 (or the pseudogene TRBV3-2) and TRBJ2-5; 13 bases map to TRBD2. Trimming removed 3 bases from V and 1 base from J; junction bases left unmatched: 2. The CDR3 length is 16 residues. Looked up from germline, CDR1 is LGHDT and CDR2 is YNNKEL (reference sequence). In DNA form, the CDR3 reads TGTGCCAGCAGCCAGGGGACTAGCGGGACCCAAGAGACCCAGTACTTC. This translates into CASSQGTSGTQETQYF.

Only a few counts were recorded for this clone. The junction departs from the called germline gene at one end, perhaps through a read error. The gene calls are TRBV7-7 and TRBJ2-5; 11 positions match TRBD1. The CDR3 runs 19 residues. Germline V gene lookup returns CDR1 SSHAT and CDR2 FNYEAQ (reference sequence). In DNA form, the CDR3 reads TGTGCTAGCAGTCCGAGTGGAGTGGGACAGGGGGTCCGGGGAGAGACCCAGTACTTC. Amino acids: CASSPSGVGQGVRGETQYF.

Written as DNA, the CDR3 is TGTGCCAGTAGTGCGCCCCTCGGGACAGGTATTTATGGCTACACCTTC. It encodes CASSAPLGTGIYGYTF. The chain carries TRBV19 and TRBJ1-2; 8 bases are a match to TRBD1. Germline CDR1 and CDR2: LNHDA and SQIVND (reference sequence). Unmatched junction bases numbered 13, after V lost 5 bases and J lost 5 bases. This CDR3 contains 16 residues. The entire variable domain, with the rest obtained from reference TRBV19 and TRBJ1-2, is as follows: DGGITQSPKYLFRKEGQNVTLSCEQNLNHDAMYWYRQDPGQGLRLIYYSQIVNDFQKGDIAEGYSVSREKKESFPLTVTSAQKNPTAFYLCASSAPLGTGIYGYTFGSGTRLTVV.

The chain uses TRBV7-9 and TRBJ2-5, with D tentatively TRBD1 (5 bases). Germline loops: CDR1 SEHNR, CDR2 FQNEAQ (reference sequence). Trimming stripped 6 bases from V and 4 bases from J, with 9 bases between. The CDR3 runs 12 residues. In nucleotides, the CDR3 is TGTGCCAGCAGGGGGCGCGGAGAGACCCAGTACTTC. It codes for CASRGRGETQYF.

This clone was counted a few times. This chain uses TRBV19 with TRBJ1-3; TRBD1 matches at 7 bases. Germline V CDR1 and CDR2: LNHDA, SQIVND (reference sequence). With V trimmed by 5 bases and J by 2 bases, 6 bases remained unmatched. There are 15 residues in the CDR3. This CDR3 reads CASSDRALAGNTIYF. The CDR3 bases are TGTGCCAGTAGTGACAGGGCACTGGCTGGAAACACCATATATTTT.